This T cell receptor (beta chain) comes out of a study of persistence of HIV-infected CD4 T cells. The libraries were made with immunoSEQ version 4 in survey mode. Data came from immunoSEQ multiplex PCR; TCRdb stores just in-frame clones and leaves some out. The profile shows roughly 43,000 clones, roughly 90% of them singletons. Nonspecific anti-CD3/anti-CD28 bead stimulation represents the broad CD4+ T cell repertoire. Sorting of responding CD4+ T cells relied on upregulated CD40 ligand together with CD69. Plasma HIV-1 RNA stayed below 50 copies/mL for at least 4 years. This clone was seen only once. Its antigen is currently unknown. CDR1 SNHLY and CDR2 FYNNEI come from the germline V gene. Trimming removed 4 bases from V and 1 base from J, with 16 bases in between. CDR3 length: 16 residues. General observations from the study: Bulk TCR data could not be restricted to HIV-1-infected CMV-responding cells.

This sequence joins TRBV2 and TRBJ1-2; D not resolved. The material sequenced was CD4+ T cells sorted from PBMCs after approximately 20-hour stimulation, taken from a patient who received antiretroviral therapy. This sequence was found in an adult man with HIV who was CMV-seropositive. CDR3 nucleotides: TGTGCCAGCAGTGTTTCCAGGACCGCGGGTAACTATGGCTACACCTTC. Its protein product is CASSVSRTAGNYGYTF. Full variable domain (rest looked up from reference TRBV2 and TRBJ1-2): EPEVTQTPSHQVTQMGQEVILRCVPISNHLYFYWYRQILGQKVEFLVSFYNNEISEKSEIFDDQFSVERPDGSNFTLKIRSTKLEDSAMYFCASSVSRTAGNYGYTFGSGTRLTVV.